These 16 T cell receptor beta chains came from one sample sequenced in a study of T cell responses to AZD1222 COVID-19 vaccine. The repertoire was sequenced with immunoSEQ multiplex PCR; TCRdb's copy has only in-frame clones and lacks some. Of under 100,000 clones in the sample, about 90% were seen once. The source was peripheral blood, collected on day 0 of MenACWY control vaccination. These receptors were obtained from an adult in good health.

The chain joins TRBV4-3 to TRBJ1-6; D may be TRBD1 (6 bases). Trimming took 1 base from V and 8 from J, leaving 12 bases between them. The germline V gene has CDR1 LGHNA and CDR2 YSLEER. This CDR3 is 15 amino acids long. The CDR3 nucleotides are TGCGCCAGCAGCCAAGCGCGGGGGGCCCATTCACCCCTCCACTTT. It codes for CASSQARGAHSPLHF.

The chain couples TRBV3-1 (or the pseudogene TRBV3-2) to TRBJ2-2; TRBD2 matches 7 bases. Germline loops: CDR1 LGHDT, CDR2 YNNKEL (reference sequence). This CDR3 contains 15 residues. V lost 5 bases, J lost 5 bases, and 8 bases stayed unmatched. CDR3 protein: CASSNAGAGTGELFF. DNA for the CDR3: TGTGCCAGCAGCAACGCGGGAGCCGGAACCGGGGAGCTGTTTTTT.

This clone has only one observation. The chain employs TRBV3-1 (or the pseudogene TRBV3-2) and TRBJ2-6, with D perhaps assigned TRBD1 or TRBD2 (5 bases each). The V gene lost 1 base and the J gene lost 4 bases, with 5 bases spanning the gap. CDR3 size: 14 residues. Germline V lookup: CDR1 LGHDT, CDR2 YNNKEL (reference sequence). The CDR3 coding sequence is TGTGCCAGCAGCCAAGGGGACGGGGCCAACGTCCTGACTTTC. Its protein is CASSQGDGANVLTF.

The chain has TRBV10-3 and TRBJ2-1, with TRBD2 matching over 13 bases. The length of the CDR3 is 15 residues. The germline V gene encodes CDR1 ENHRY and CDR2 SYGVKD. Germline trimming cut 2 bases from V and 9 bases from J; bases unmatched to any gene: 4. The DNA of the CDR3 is TGTGCCATCAGTGAGGCACTAGCGGGAGGGATTGAGCAGTTCTTC. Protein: CAISEALAGGIEQFF.

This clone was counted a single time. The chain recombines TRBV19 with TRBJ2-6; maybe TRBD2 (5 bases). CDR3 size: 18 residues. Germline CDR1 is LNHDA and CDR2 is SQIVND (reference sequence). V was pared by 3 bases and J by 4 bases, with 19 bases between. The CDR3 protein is CASSIFYGRGTGANVLTF. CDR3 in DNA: TGTGCCAGTAGTATTTTTTATGGCCGGGGAACCGGGGCCAACGTCCTGACTTTC.

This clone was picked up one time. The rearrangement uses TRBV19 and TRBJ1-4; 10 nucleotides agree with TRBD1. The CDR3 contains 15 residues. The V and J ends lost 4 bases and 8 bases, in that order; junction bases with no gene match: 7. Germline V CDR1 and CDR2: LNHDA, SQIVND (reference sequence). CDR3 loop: CASSRTGTGDEKLFF. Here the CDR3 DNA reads TGTGCCAGTAGTAGGACCGGGACAGGGGACGAAAAACTGTTTTTT.

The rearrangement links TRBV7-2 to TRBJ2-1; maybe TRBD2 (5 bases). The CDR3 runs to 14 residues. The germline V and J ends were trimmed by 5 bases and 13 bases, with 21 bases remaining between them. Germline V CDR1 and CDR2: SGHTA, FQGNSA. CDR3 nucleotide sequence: TGTGCCAGCAGCCTACGAAGGACTTCTCTCTATCAGTTCTTC. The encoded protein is CASSLRRTSLYQFF.

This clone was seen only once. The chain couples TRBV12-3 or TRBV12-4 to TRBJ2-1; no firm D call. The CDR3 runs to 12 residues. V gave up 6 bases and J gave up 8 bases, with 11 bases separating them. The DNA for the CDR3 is TGTGCCAGCAGCCTGAAGGGTGATGAGCAGTTCTTC. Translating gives CASSLKGDEQFF.

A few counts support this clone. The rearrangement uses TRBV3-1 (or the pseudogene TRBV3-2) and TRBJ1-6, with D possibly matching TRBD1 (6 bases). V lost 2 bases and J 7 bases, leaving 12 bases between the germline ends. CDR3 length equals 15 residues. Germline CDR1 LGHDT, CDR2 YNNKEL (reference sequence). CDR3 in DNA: TGTGCCAGCAGCCAAACGGACAGTACAAATTCACCCCTCCACTTT. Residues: CASSQTDSTNSPLHF.

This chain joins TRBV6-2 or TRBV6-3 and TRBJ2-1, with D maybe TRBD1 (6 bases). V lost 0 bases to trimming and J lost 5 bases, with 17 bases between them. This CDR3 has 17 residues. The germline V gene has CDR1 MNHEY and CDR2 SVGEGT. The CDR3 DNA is TGTGCCAGCAGTTACTCTTGGAGTCAGGGGATGGACAATGAGCAGTTCTTC. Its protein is CASSYSWSQGMDNEQFF.

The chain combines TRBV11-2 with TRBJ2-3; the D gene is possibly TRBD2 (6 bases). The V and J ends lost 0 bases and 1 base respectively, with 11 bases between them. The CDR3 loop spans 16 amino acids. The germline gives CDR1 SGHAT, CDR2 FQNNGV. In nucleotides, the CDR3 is TGTGCCAGCAGCTTAGACCGGGAGTGGGGCACAGATACGCAGTATTTT. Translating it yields CASSLDREWGTDTQYF.

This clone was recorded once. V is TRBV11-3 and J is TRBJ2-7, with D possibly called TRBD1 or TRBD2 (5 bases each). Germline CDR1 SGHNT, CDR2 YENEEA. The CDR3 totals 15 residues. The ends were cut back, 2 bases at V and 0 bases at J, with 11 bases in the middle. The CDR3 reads CASSLRSGSSYEQYF. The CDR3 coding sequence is TGTGCCAGCAGCTTACGTTCAGGGAGCTCCTACGAGCAGTACTTC.

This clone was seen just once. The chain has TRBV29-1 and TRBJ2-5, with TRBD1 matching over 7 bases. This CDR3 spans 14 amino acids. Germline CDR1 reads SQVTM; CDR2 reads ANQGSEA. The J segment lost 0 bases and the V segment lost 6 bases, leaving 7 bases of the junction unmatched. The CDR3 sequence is CSVRTGGYQETQYF. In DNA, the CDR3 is TGCAGCGTGCGGACAGGAGGTTACCAAGAGACCCAGTACTTC.

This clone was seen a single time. The CDR3 here is CASSLGSGTQYEQYF. The DNA of the CDR3 is TGTGCCAGCAGCTTGGGGTCAGGGACACAATACGAGCAGTACTTC. The chain carries TRBV5-4 and TRBJ2-7, with D possibly being TRBD1 (6 bases). V gave up 0 bases and J gave up 4 bases, with 14 bases separating them. CDR1 and CDR2 from the germline V gene are SGHNT and YYREEE (reference sequence). The CDR3 totals 15 residues.

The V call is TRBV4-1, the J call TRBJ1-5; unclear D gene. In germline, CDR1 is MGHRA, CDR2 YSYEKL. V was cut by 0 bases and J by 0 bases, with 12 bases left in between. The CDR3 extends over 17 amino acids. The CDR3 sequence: CASSQEGSSYSNQPQHF. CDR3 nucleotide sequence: TGCGCCAGCAGCCAAGAGGGCAGCAGCTATAGCAATCAGCCCCAGCATTTT.

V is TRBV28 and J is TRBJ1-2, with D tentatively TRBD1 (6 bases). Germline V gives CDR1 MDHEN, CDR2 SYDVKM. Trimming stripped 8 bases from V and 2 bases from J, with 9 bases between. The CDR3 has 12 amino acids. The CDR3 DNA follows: TGTGCCAGCCAGGACAGAAACTATGGCTACACCTTC. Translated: CASQDRNYGYTF.